These 13 T cell receptor beta chains were all obtained from the same sample, sequenced in a study of T-cell memory formation after mild COVID-19 (dated by TCRdb to 2020 to 2023). To prepare the library, 5' RACE was applied. TCRdb records Illumina NovaSeq 6000 as the sequencer. TCRdb reworked the public reads: Q25 trimming with fastp, MiXCR clone assembly, productive beta chains retained. Entries that share a CDR3 protein sequence are merged under the most common genes and DNA. The sample includes about 560,000 distinct CDR3 sequences, with approximately 21% observed a single time. The biggest ten clones account for 7.5% to 9.5% of the sample. The specimen was PBMCs or a T cell subset sorted from them (not recorded which). Every receptor here comes from an adult woman who had mild COVID-19 (a few samples of this study predate the infection). The sample titles of this study are shuffled in the database, so cell type and time point are left out; the donor was told from shared clones.

The sample holds a few counts of this clonotype. J is TRBJ2-3 and V is TRBV7-3, with D hard to call. Germline V CDR1 and CDR2: SGHTA, FQGTGA. This CDR3 contains 13 residues. V dropped 5 bases and J dropped 2 bases, with 8 bases sitting between them. CDR3 sequence: CASSRAFTDTQYF. CDR3 nucleotides: TGTGCCAGCAGCCGGGCCTTCACAGATACGCAGTATTTT.

This clonotype occurred a few times. J is TRBJ2-5 and V is TRBV29-1, with TRBD2 matching 7 bases. With 6 bases clipped from V and 5 bases from J, the junction kept 9 bases outside the gene matches. Germline V gives CDR1 SQVTM, CDR2 ANQGSEA. This CDR3 contains 13 residues. The CDR3 loop reads CSVLRDYQETQYF. The CDR3 DNA follows: TGCAGCGTCCTCCGGGACTATCAGGAGACCCAGTACTTC.

This clonotype appeared a single time. The V call is TRBV4-3, the J call TRBJ1-5; no reliable D call. CDR1 LGHNA and CDR2 YSLEER come from the germline V gene. V was trimmed by 2 bases and J by 4 bases, leaving 9 bases between them. The CDR3 consists of 14 residues. The CDR3: CASSQRTGNQPQHF. Written as DNA, the CDR3 is TGCGCCAGCAGCCAACGGACGGGGAATCAGCCCCAGCATTTT.

This chain links TRBV6-6 with TRBJ2-5, with 11 bases aligning to TRBD1. Germline CDR1 is MNHNY and CDR2 is SVGAGI (reference sequence). This CDR3 spans 16 amino acids. V gave up 0 bases and J gave up 4 bases; unmatched junction bases: 4. The CDR3 loop is CASSYSEGQGVETQYF. CDR3 coding DNA: TGTGCCAGCAGTTACTCGGAGGGACAGGGGGTAGAGACCCAGTACTTC.

This clonotype was detected a few times. The chain joins TRBV20-1 to TRBJ1-2; D remains unclear. The germline CDR1 and CDR2 sequences are DFQATT and SNEGSKA (reference sequence). Trimming removed 4 bases from V and 5 bases from J, with 5 bases in between. The CDR3 spans 10 residues. The CDR3 protein is CSAKSYGYTF. The CDR3 bases are TGCAGTGCTAAATCGTATGGCTACACCTTC.

V gene TRBV6-2 or TRBV6-3 combines with J gene TRBJ1-1; no firm D call. The germline gives CDR1 MNHEY, CDR2 SVGEGT. The CDR3 totals 16 residues. V lost 2 bases to trimming and J lost 0 bases, with 13 bases between them. CDR3 residues: CASSYQLRALNTEAFF. DNA for the CDR3: TGTGCCAGCAGTTACCAGCTCCGGGCCCTGAACACTGAAGCTTTCTTT.

The rearrangement uses TRBV4-2 and TRBJ2-7, with a weak D call TRBD1 (5 bases). The CDR3 has 15 amino acids. Germline V CDR1 and CDR2: LGHNA, YNFKEQ. V was cut by 2 bases and J by 3 bases, with 14 bases left in between. The CDR3 reads CASSQSQDPDYEQYF. As DNA, the CDR3 is TGTGCCAGCAGCCAATCACAGGATCCTGACTACGAGCAGTACTTC.

V and J are TRBV4-3 and TRBJ1-5, with D perhaps TRBD1 (6 bases). The CDR3 totals 16 residues. Trimming stripped 0 bases from V and 1 base from J, with 10 bases between. Germline V CDR1 and CDR2: LGHNA, YSLEER. Here the CDR3 reads CASSQEWGLSNQPQHF. CDR3 coding DNA: TGCGCCAGCAGCCAAGAATGGGGGCTGAGCAATCAGCCCCAGCATTTT.

V gene TRBV6-5 combines with J gene TRBJ1-2; D is unclear. CDR1 MNHEY and CDR2 SVGAGI come from the germline V gene. The CDR3 totals 15 residues. The V and J ends lost 0 bases and 5 bases respectively, with 13 bases between them. The CDR3 loop is CASSYSKRTLYGYTF. The CDR3 nucleotides read TGTGCCAGCAGTTACTCGAAACGGACTCTGTATGGCTACACCTTC.

This clonotype was seen at least ten times. The V call is TRBV10-3, the J call TRBJ2-7; 7 bases line up with TRBD1. This CDR3 comprises 14 residues. The germline gives CDR1 ENHRY, CDR2 SYGVKD. The V segment lost 3 bases and the J segment 0 bases; nucleotides outside the gene matches: 2. The CDR3 DNA reads as TGTGCCATCAGTGAAGACAGGGACTCCTACGAGCAGTACTTC. The encoded protein is CAISEDRDSYEQYF.

This clonotype was detected a few times. The chain is built from TRBV5-5 and TRBJ2-7; no clear D. Germline V gene sequence: CDR1 SGHKS, CDR2 YYEKEE (reference sequence). V lost 1 base and J 3 bases, leaving 11 bases between the germline ends. This CDR3 has 14 amino acids. CDR3 sequence: CASSLTRGHYEQYF. Written as DNA, the CDR3 is TGTGCCAGCAGCTTGACGAGAGGTCACTACGAGCAGTACTTC.

V gene TRBV10-3 combines with J gene TRBJ1-1; no reliable D call. There are 14 residues in the CDR3. CDR1 ENHRY and CDR2 SYGVKD come from the germline V gene. The V end was cut by 3 bases, the J end by 2 bases, with 10 bases between. CDR3 DNA: TGTGCCATCAGTGACCCCGCAGTAAACACTGAAGCTTTCTTT. As protein: CAISDPAVNTEAFF.

This clonotype occurred a few times. This chain uses TRBV7-2 with TRBJ2-7, with TRBD2 as a possible D gene (5 bases). Trimming removed 3 bases at V and 1 base at J, with 13 bases between. CDR1 and CDR2 from the germline V gene are SGHTA and FQGNSA. CDR3 size: 15 residues. In DNA form, the CDR3 reads TGTGCCAGCAGCTTCGACTACTCCCCATCCTACGAGCAGTACTTC. Protein product: CASSFDYSPSYEQYF.